This T cell receptor (beta chain) was identified during a study of cytomegalovirus exposure and HLA in healthy donors. PCR used 60 Vbeta primers and 13 Jbeta primers. The method was immunoSEQ multiplex PCR; TCRdb's version includes in-frame clones alone and lacks a portion of them. In the table there are some 120,000 clones, about 80% of which are singletons. Of note for this clone: Its target is unknown.

Regarding the study as a whole: Reported performance of the classifier showed diagnosis of cytomegalovirus status with high specificity and sensitivity. Cytomegalovirus association was assigned to more than 150 TCR beta chains.

Germline V gives CDR1 SGHTA, CDR2 FQGNSA. The germline V and J ends were trimmed by 1 base and 4 bases, with 17 bases remaining between them. This CDR3 is 16 amino acids long. This sequence joins TRBV7-2 and TRBJ2-7, with D hard to call. The source is a man between 18 and 35 years old in good health and CMV-seronegative. Specimen: PBMCs. CDR3 residues: CASSLGASRSQYEQYF. The CDR3, as DNA: TGTGCCAGCAGCTTAGGGGCGTCGCGTTCTCAATACGAGCAGTACTTC.